The next 8 T cell receptor beta chains were all read from a single sample in a study of blood T cell repertoires in COVID-19. Assay used: immunoSEQ multiplex PCR; TCRdb lists only in-frame clones, some missing. The profile shows fewer than 400,000 clones, about nine tenths of them singletons. Sequencing was carried out using PBMCs or T cells enriched from blood (not recorded which). The receptor source for this set is a man aged 25-45 years who had recovered from COVID-19.

This sequence joins TRBV15 and TRBJ1-4; D gene uncertain. Germline V gene lookup returns CDR1 LNHNV and CDR2 YYDKDF (reference sequence). This CDR3 region has 16 residues. V was trimmed by 3 bases and J by 6 bases, leaving 17 bases between them. The CDR3: CATSRSGSTRDEKLFF. The CDR3 DNA sequence: TGTGCCACCAGCAGGTCGGGGTCTACGCGGGATGAAAAACTGTTTTTT.

The count of this clone is one. This chain links TRBV9 with TRBJ2-7; 9 positions match TRBD1. Germline V lookup: CDR1 SGDLS, CDR2 YYNGEE. Unmatched junction bases numbered 4, after V lost 6 bases and J lost 3 bases. The CDR3 has 13 residues. The CDR3 region has the DNA TGTGCCAGCAAATCGGGACAGGGCTACGAGCAGTACTTC. This translates into CASKSGQGYEQYF.

The chain links TRBV13 to TRBJ1-6; D is perhaps TRBD1 (6 bases). CDR3 length equals 16 residues. Trimming stripped 0 bases from V and 5 bases from J, with 11 bases between. Germline CDR1 PRHDT, CDR2 FYEKMQ (reference sequence). DNA of the CDR3: TGTGCCAGCAGCTTAGGCCCAGGGGCGGATAATTCACCCCTCCACTTT. It is translated as CASSLGPGADNSPLHF. Full variable domain (rest looked up from reference TRBV13 and TRBJ1-6): AAGVIQSPRHLIKEKRETATLKCYPIPRHDTVYWYQQGPGQDPQFLISFYEKMQSDKGSIPDRFSAQQFSDYHSELNMSSLELGDSALYFCASSLGPGADNSPLHFGNGTRLTVT.

The CDR3 is CASSGLAGGGSEQFF. In nucleotides, the CDR3 is TGTGCCAGCAGCGGGCTAGCGGGGGGTGGTAGTGAGCAGTTCTTC. The chain recombines TRBV9 with TRBJ2-1; 11 nucleotides line up with TRBD2. Trimming removed 3 bases from V and 9 bases from J; junction bases left unmatched: 8. Per germline, CDR1 SGDLS and CDR2 YYNGEE. CDR3 length: 15 residues.

V usage is TRBV10-2 and J usage is TRBJ2-1; 10 nucleotides line up with TRBD2. CDR3 size: 15 residues. The germline V gene encodes CDR1 WSHSY and CDR2 SAAADI. V was pared by 6 bases and J by 2 bases, with 4 bases of the junction left unmatched. The chain's CDR3 is CASRRLAGTYNEQFF. As DNA, the CDR3 is TGCGCCAGCAGAAGACTAGCGGGCACCTACAATGAGCAGTTCTTC.

This chain's CDR3 is CASSRDRQGNEQYF. The DNA for the CDR3 is TGTGCCAGCAGCCGAGACCGACAGGGAAACGAGCAGTACTTC. The gene calls are TRBV27 and TRBJ2-7, with TRBD1 identical over 7 bases. Germline CDR1 reads MNHEY; CDR2 reads SMNVEV (reference sequence). The V segment lost 6 bases and the J segment 5 bases; nucleotides outside the gene matches: 10. This CDR3 spans 14 amino acids.

The chain couples TRBV27 to TRBJ2-5; 9 bases map to TRBD1. The CDR3 has 15 residues. Germline loops: CDR1 MNHEY, CDR2 SMNVEV (reference sequence). The J segment lost 4 bases and the V segment lost 6 bases, leaving 9 bases of the junction unmatched. CDR3 nucleotides: TGTGCCAGCAGGGCCTTAGGGACAGGGAGAGAGACCCAGTACTTC. As protein: CASRALGTGRETQYF.

V is TRBV5-4 and J is TRBJ1-1, with TRBD1 as a possible D gene (5 bases). V lost 1 base, J lost 5 bases, and 12 bases lay in between. Germline values: CDR1 SGHNT, CDR2 YYREEE (reference sequence). The CDR3 totals 14 residues. The CDR3 DNA reads TGTGCCAGCAGCTTGACCCTGGGGCAAACTGAAGCTTTCTTT. Its protein product is CASSLTLGQTEAFF.